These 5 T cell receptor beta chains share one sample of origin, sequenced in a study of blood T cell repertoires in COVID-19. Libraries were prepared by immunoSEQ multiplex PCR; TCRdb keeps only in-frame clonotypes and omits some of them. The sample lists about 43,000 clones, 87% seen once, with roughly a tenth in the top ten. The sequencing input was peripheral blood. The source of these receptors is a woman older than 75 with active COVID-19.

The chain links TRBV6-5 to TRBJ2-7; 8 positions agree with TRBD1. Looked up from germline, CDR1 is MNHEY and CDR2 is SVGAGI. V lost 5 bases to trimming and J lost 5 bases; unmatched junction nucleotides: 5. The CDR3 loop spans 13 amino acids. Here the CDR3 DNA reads TGTGCCAGCAGTCGAGGACAGGGCCACGAGCAGTACTTC. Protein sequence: CASSRGQGHEQYF.

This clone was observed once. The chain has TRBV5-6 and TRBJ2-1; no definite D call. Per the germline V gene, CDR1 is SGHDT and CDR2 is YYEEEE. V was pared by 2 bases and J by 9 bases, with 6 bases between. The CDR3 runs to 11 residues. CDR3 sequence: CASSFTGEQFF. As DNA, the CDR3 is TGTGCCAGCAGCTTCACGGGTGAGCAGTTCTTC.

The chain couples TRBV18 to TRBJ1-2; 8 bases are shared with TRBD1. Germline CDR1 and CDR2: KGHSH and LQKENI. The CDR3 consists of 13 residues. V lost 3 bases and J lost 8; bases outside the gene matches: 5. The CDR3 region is CASSPGQVEGYTF. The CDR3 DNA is TGTGCCAGCTCACCGGGACAGGTGGAAGGCTACACCTTC.

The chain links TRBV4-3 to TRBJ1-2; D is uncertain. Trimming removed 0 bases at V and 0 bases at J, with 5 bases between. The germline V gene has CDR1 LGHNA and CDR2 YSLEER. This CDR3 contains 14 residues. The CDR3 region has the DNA TGCGCCAGCAGCCAAGATCGAGCTAACTATGGCTACACCTTC. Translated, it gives CASSQDRANYGYTF.

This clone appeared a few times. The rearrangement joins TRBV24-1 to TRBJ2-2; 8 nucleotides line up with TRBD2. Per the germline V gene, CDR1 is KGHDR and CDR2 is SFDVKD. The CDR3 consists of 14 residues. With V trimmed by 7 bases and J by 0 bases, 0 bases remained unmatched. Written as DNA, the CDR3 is TGTGCCACCAGGGGACTAGCGAACACCGGGGAGCTGTTTTTT. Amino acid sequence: CATRGLANTGELFF.